This TCR beta chain emerged from a study of blood T cell repertoires in COVID-19. Study overall: Acute and convalescent COVID-19 samples came from the United States, Italy and Spain. Sources were T cells, B-cell-depleted T cells, or PBMCs; the material itself was cDNA or gDNA.

Original handling: From reference gene primer amplification, estimates of nucleated cell counts were derived. Sequencing was performed with immunoSEQ multiplex PCR; in TCRdb, only in-frame clones are kept and a portion is missing. The DNA gave D and trimming, while V, J and clone size come from that table. The sample has about 71,000 clones, roughly nine tenths seen once. From germline, CDR1 is MNHNY and CDR2 SVGAGI (reference sequence). The CDR3 contains 17 residues. V was clipped by 5 bases and J by 5 bases, with 24 bases between them. The sample comprised peripheral blood. The genes are TRBV6-6 and TRBJ1-2; D might be TRBD1 (5 bases). The clonotype comes from a woman aged 18-30 years with acute or convalescent COVID-19. The CDR3 nucleotides are TGTGCCAGCAGTCTGGGTGGGCAGGGCGTCATGGGATATGGCTACACCTTC. Protein sequence: CASSLGGQGVMGYGYTF.